Listed here are 26 T cell receptor beta chains from one sample, sequenced in a study of regulatory T cells. Amplification used 52 TRBV primers and 13 TRBJ primers. Here immunoSEQ multiplex PCR was the method, and the copy in TCRdb shows in-frame clones only, minus some. In the table there are 10,000 or so clones, 84% of which are singletons. The material sequenced was CD8+ T cells sorted from blood. The origin of the receptors is a person in their late teens or twenties with CD3G deficiency.

This sequence joins TRBV28 and TRBJ1-1; D may be TRBD1 (5 bases). Germline values: CDR1 MDHEN, CDR2 SYDVKM. V was clipped by 4 bases and J by 2 bases, with 14 bases between them. The CDR3 loop spans 15 amino acids. This CDR3 reads CASSSADSLNTEAFF. The DNA of the CDR3 is TGTGCCAGCAGTTCCGCCGACAGCCTCAACACTGAAGCTTTCTTT.

The chain combines TRBV21-1 with TRBJ1-1; the table assigns TRBD1, which was not confirmed against the DNA. TRBV21-1 is a pseudogene. The CDR3 consists of 16 residues. CDR3 in amino acids: CASSKTRRQRDTEAFF. The CDR3 nucleotides read TGTGCCAGCAGCAAAACGCGAAGACAGCGCGACACTGAAGCTTTCTTT.

This clone is judged medium-sized. In nucleotides, the CDR3 is TGTGCCAGCAGTGGTCTAGCGGGAGGGGAATCCTACGAGCAGTACTTC. The encoded protein is CASSGLAGGESYEQYF. The gene calls are TRBV6-1 and TRBJ2-7; 12 positions agree with TRBD2. The J segment lost 1 base and the V segment lost 4 bases, leaving 5 bases of the junction unmatched. The V gene's germline CDR1 is MNHNS and CDR2 SASEGT. This CDR3 is built from 16 residues.

CDR3 nucleotide sequence: TGTGCCATCAGTGAAGGATCCACCGGGGAGCTGTTTTTT. Translated: CAISEGSTGELFF. The J gene is TRBJ2-2, the V gene TRBV10-3; D gene ambiguous. Germline-derived CDR1 and CDR2 are ENHRY and SYGVKD. This CDR3 has 13 amino acids. Trimming pared 3 bases from V and 4 bases from J, leaving 6 bases between.

This clone showed up just once. The J gene is TRBJ2-3, the V gene TRBV7-9; D is unclear. CDR3 size: 15 residues. V was clipped by 5 bases and J by 2 bases, with 14 bases between them. The germline V gene encodes CDR1 SEHNR and CDR2 FQNEAQ (reference sequence). CDR3 coding DNA: TGTGCCAGCAGCGACCAATCCAGGACCACAGATACGCAGTATTTT. It specifies CASSDQSRTTDTQYF.

There are a few counts of this clone. The CDR3 here is CSAWFQETQYF. The CDR3 bases are TGCAGTGCGTGGTTTCAAGAGACCCAGTACTTC. The V and J genes are TRBV20-1 and TRBJ2-5, with D uncertain. There are 11 residues in the CDR3. The germline CDR1 and CDR2 sequences are DFQATT and SNEGSKA (reference sequence). V lost 6 bases, J lost 2 bases, and 7 bases lay in between.

The genes are TRBV28 and TRBJ2-7; D not certain. The CDR3 consists of 12 residues. Per germline, CDR1 MDHEN and CDR2 SYDVKM. Trimming stripped 2 bases from V and 1 base from J, with 3 bases between. CDR3 DNA: TGTGCCAGCAGTTTAGGGTCCTACGAGCAGTACTTC. This translates into CASSLGSYEQYF.

The chain combines TRBV4-1 with TRBJ1-1; D call uncertain. Germline-derived CDR1 and CDR2 are MGHRA and YSYEKL. This CDR3 has 13 residues. Trimming took 1 base from V and 0 from J, leaving 3 bases between them. In DNA form, the CDR3 reads TGCGCCAGCAGCCAAGTACTGAACACTGAAGCTTTCTTT. Its protein product is CASSQVLNTEAFF.

The CDR3: CASSLSEGYEQYF. The CDR3 DNA sequence: TGTGCCAGCAGTTTATCGGAGGGCTACGAGCAGTACTTC. The chain is built from TRBV27 and TRBJ2-7, with D possibly TRBD2 on 6 matching bases. Germline V gene sequence: CDR1 MNHEY, CDR2 SMNVEV (reference sequence). V lost 0 bases, J lost 3 bases, and 6 bases lay in between. The CDR3 is 13 residues long.

CDR3 sequence reads: CASSAWTGGHEQYF. CDR3 bases: TGTGCCAGCAGTGCATGGACAGGCGGCCACGAGCAGTACTTC. The chain joins TRBV6-1 to TRBJ2-7; 7 nucleotides align to TRBD1. V shed 4 bases, J shed 5 bases, and the junction held 8 bases outside the gene matches. Per germline, CDR1 MNHNS and CDR2 SASEGT. The CDR3 contains 14 residues.

V usage is TRBV28 and J usage is TRBJ2-7; D is perhaps TRBD1 (5 bases). Germline V lookup: CDR1 MDHEN, CDR2 SYDVKM. The length of the CDR3 is 14 residues. Deletions cut 4 bases from V and 3 bases from J, with 13 bases between. CDR3 DNA sequence: TGTGCCAGCAGTTACAGGTCTCCCTACTACGAGCAGTACTTC. It specifies CASSYRSPYYEQYF.

The chain combines TRBV6-5 with TRBJ1-3; possible D gene TRBD1, 6 bases. CDR3 length equals 15 residues. Germline CDR1 MNHEY, CDR2 SVGAGI. V gave up 2 bases and J gave up 4 bases, with 12 bases separating them. The CDR3 bases are TGTGCCAGCAGTTACCGGGGGGGGGCAGGAAACACCATATATTTT. This codes for CASSYRGGAGNTIYF.

The chain carries TRBV28 and TRBJ2-5; unclear D gene. With the DNA end fitting TRBJ2-7 better, the J assignment may be wrong. Germline V lookup: CDR1 MDHEN, CDR2 SYDVKM. CDR3 length equals 12 residues. For the CDR3, the DNA is TGTGCCAGCAGCCTTAATGCATACGAGCAGTACTTC. Translated: CASSLNAYEQYF.

The V gene is TRBV7-9, the J gene TRBJ2-1, with 9 positions matching TRBD2. V trimming: 1 base; J trimming: 0 bases; junction bases outside the gene matches: 1. The CDR3 length is 16 residues. Per the germline V gene, CDR1 is SEHNR and CDR2 is FQNEAQ (reference sequence). CDR3 DNA: TGTGCCAGCAGCTTAGGGCGGGGGGGCTCCTACAATGAGCAGTTCTTC. Its protein product is CASSLGRGGSYNEQFF.

This chain connects TRBV11-2 to TRBJ1-1, with a tentative D call TRBD1 (6 bases). This CDR3 spans 12 amino acids. The V end lost 8 bases, the J end lost 1 base, and 8 bases lay between the germline ends. Germline CDR1 and CDR2: SGHAT and FQNNGV. The CDR3 coding sequence is TGTGCCAGCGCACAGGGGAACACTGAAGCTTTCTTT. Its translation: CASAQGNTEAFF.

This chain joins TRBV7-9 and TRBJ1-4, with a possible D match to TRBD1 (5 bases). The CDR3 loop spans 16 amino acids. In germline, CDR1 is SEHNR, CDR2 FQNEAQ (reference sequence). Trimming stripped 1 base from V and 8 bases from J, with 17 bases between. CDR3 in DNA: TGTGCCAGCAGCTTAGTAATACAGGCTGGAGAGGAAAAACTGTTTTTT. Protein: CASSLVIQAGEEKLFF.

This clone was counted a single time. This chain links TRBV28 with TRBJ2-3, with 10 bases lining up with TRBD2. V gave up 4 bases and J gave up 2 bases; unmatched junction bases: 6. The CDR3 totals 16 residues. Germline-derived CDR1 and CDR2 are MDHEN and SYDVKM. The CDR3 DNA is TGTGCCAGCAGTTCGTTACTAGCGGGGAACACAGATACGCAGTATTTT. Residues: CASSSLLAGNTDTQYF.

The chain's CDR3 is CASSQNPGVADTQYF. The DNA of the CDR3 is TGTGCCAGCAGTCAAAACCCAGGAGTCGCAGATACGCAGTATTTT. The rearrangement uses TRBV28 and TRBJ2-3; no clear D gene. This CDR3 has 15 residues. Germline V gene data show CDR1 as MDHEN and CDR2 as SYDVKM. The V gene lost 5 bases and the J gene lost 4 bases, with 16 bases spanning the gap.

This clone was seen just once. This chain links TRBV30 with TRBJ2-7, with 11 bases lining up with TRBD1. This CDR3 region has 14 residues. CDR1 and CDR2 from the germline V gene are GTSNPN and SVGIG (reference sequence). Trimming cost V 3 bases and J 3 bases; bases outside gene matches: 4. The CDR3 spells CAWRAGTGGYEQYF. The CDR3 DNA reads TGTGCCTGGAGAGCCGGGACAGGGGGCTACGAGCAGTACTTC.

V and J are TRBV10-2 and TRBJ1-1; 10 bases are a match to TRBD1. After removal of 5 bases from V and 5 bases from J, the junction contained 8 bases not matched to a gene. The CDR3 has 15 residues. Germline loops: CDR1 WSHSY, CDR2 SAAADI. The CDR3 sequence is CASSLTGGAGTEAFF. CDR3 coding DNA: TGCGCCAGCAGTCTGACAGGGGGCGCAGGAACTGAAGCTTTCTTT.

This chain joins TRBV28 and TRBJ2-2; D is ambiguous. CDR3 length equals 12 residues. Germline lookup yields CDR1 MDHEN and CDR2 SYDVKM. Trimming took off 8 bases at V and 6 bases at J, with 10 bases between the two ends. DNA for the CDR3: TGTGCCAGCTCCATATGGGCCGGGGAGCTGTTTTTT. It yields the protein CASSIWAGELFF.

Note on this clone: Other DNA sequences in this sample translate to the same CDR3. V usage is TRBV27 and J usage is TRBJ1-1; D perhaps matches TRBD1 (6 bases). Trimming removed 2 bases from V and 5 bases from J, with 9 bases in between. This CDR3 has 13 amino acids. Germline loops: CDR1 MNHEY, CDR2 SMNVEV (reference sequence). This chain's CDR3 is CASSLRGYTEAFF. Written as DNA, the CDR3 is TGTGCCAGCAGTTTAAGGGGGTATACTGAAGCTTTCTTT.

A word on this clone: Different DNA sequences within this sample yield the same CDR3. The V and J genes are TRBV7-8 and TRBJ2-7; weak D call: TRBD1 (6 bases). This CDR3 contains 14 residues. With 0 bases removed from V and 1 base from J, the gap between germline ends came to 7 bases. Germline V lookup: CDR1 SGHVS, CDR2 FQNEAQ. CDR3 nucleotide sequence: TGTGCCAGCAGCTTAGCAGGGGGTTCCTACGAGCAGTACTTC. Protein sequence: CASSLAGGSYEQYF. The full variable domain, completed using reference TRBV7-8 and TRBJ2-7, is GAGVSQSPRYKVAKRGQDVALRCDPISGHVSLFWYQQALGQGPEFLTYFQNEAQLDKSGLPSDRFFAERPEGSVSTLKIQRTQQEDSAVYLCASSLAGGSYEQYFGPGTRLTVT.

This chain joins TRBV14 and TRBJ1-2; D is unresolved. In germline, CDR1 is SGHDN, CDR2 FVKESK. V was pared by 5 bases and J by 4 bases, with 11 bases between. The CDR3 length is 13 residues. Here the CDR3 DNA reads TGTGCCAGCAGCTCTGGAAAGACCTATGGCTACACCTTC. Translated: CASSSGKTYGYTF.

CDR3 nucleotides: TGTGCCAGCAGTGAGCGGGGTCCCTACGAGCAGTACTTC. It encodes CASSERGPYEQYF. The genes are TRBV6-1 and TRBJ2-7; maybe TRBD2 (6 bases). This CDR3 contains 13 residues. Per germline, CDR1 MNHNS and CDR2 SASEGT. Between the trimmed V and J ends, which lost 3 bases and 2 bases, there was a span of 8 bases.

The V gene is TRBV9, the J gene TRBJ2-3; 8 bases match TRBD2. With 2 bases clipped from V and 6 bases from J, the junction kept 8 bases outside the gene matches. This CDR3 region has 15 residues. The V gene's germline CDR1 is SGDLS and CDR2 YYNGEE. Here the CDR3 DNA reads TGTGCCAGCAGCGTGGGGACTAGGTCTAGCGATACGCAGTATTTT. Translated, it gives CASSVGTRSSDTQYF.